This T cell receptor beta chain is from a study of blood T cells in healthy people across ages. Findings of the study overall: Any changes in expanded clonotypes were possibly confounded, as donor CMV status remained unknown.

This clonotype was picked up a small number of times. Its antigen is not known. V shed 8 bases and J shed 2 bases, with 15 bases lying between them. The CDR3 sequence is 14 residues long. Germline V gene data show CDR1 as ENHRY and CDR2 as SYGVKD. Then a second PCR, running roughly 7 to 11 cycles, was carried out with a sample-barcoded 5' primer and a J-beta primer mix. Each of the cDNA molecules was tagged by a template-switch adaptor with 12 random nucleotides. One entry per CDR3 protein results from TCRdb running MiXCR on the 5' RACE reads. Among some 1,800,000 distinct CDR3 sequences listed, about two fifths were seen once.

The chain links TRBV10-3 to TRBJ1-1; D is uncertain. The source material was blood. This TCR was sampled from a human donor in good health. CDR3 protein: CAIGEFAGNTEAFF. CDR3 DNA: TGTGCCATCGGGGAATTCGCAGGTAACACTGAAGCTTTCTTT.